What follows is one TCR beta chain and its context. The data were taken from a study of control samples from healthy donors and cancer patients. The protocol was immunoSEQ multiplex PCR, while the TCRdb copy is restricted to in-frame clones and leaves out a portion. In the table there are 75,000 to 95,000 clones, 90% of which are singletons. This CDR3 has 16 amino acids. The V gene's germline CDR1 is SGHTA and CDR2 FQGNSA. V shed 6 bases and J shed 3 bases, with 20 bases lying between them. The specimen was blood. The chain uses TRBV7-2 and TRBJ1-2; tentatively, D is TRBD1 (6 bases). The clonotype originates from a woman between 18 and 30 years old in good health. CDR3 sequence reads: CASRVIGLGGDYGYTF. In DNA, the CDR3 is TGTGCCAGCAGGGTTATCGGATTAGGGGGGGACTATGGCTACACCTTC. The variable domain in full, with the rest retrieved from reference TRBV7-2 and TRBJ1-2, is GAGVSQSPSNKVTEKGKDVELRCDPISGHTALYWYRQSLGQGLEFLIYFQGNSAPDKSGLPSDRFSAERTGGSVSTLTIQRTQQEDSAVYLCASRVIGLGGDYGYTFGSGTRLTVV.